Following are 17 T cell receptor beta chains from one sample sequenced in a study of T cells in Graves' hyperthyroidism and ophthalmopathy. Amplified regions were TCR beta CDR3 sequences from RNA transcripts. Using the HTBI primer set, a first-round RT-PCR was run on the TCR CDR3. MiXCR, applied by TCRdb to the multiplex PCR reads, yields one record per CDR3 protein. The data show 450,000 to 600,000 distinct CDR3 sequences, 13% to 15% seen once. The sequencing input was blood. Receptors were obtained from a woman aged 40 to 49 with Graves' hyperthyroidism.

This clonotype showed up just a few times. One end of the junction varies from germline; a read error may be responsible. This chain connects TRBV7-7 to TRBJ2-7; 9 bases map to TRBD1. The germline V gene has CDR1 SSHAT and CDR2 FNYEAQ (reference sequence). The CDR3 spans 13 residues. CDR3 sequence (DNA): TGTGCTAGCAGCCGGGACAGGGTGGGCGAGCAGTACTTC. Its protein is CASSRDRVGEQYF.

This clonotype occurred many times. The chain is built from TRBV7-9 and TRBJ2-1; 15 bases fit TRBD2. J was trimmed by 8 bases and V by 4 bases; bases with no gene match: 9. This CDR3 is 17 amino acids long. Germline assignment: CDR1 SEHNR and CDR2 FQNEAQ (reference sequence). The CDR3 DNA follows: TGTGCCAGCAGCTCCTGGACTAGCGGGAGGGCCAACGATGAGCAGTTCTTC. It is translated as CASSSWTSGRANDEQFF.

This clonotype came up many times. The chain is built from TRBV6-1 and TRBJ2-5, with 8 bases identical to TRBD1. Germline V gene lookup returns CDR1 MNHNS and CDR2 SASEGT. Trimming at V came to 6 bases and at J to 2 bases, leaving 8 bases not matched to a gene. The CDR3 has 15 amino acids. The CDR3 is CASSLQGGQQETQYF. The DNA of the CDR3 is TGTGCCAGCAGCCTACAGGGGGGCCAACAAGAGACCCAGTACTTC.

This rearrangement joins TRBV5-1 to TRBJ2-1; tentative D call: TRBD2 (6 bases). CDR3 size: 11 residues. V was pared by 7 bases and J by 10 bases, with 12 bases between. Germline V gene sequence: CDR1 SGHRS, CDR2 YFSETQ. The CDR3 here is CASAGSREQFF. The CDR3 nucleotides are TGCGCCAGCGCCGGGAGCCGCGAGCAGTTCTTC.

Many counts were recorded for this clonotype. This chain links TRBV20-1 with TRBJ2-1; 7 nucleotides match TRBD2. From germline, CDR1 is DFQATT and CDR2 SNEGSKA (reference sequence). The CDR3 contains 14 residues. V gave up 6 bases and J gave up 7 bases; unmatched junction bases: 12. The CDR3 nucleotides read TGCAGTGCCTTCCGGTTAGCGGGTTTAAATGAGCAGTTCTTC. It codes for CSAFRLAGLNEQFF.

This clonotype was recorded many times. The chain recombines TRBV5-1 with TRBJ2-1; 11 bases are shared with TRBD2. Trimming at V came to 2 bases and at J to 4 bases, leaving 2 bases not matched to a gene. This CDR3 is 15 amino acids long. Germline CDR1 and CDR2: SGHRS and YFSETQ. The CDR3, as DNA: TGCGCCAGCAGCTTACTAGCGGGAGAGTACAATGAGCAGTTCTTC. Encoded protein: CASSLLAGEYNEQFF.

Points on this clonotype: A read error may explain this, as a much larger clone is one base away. The DNA for the CDR3 is TGTGCCAGCCGCCTATGTTGGGACCCCTCCTACGAGCAGTACTTC. Residues: CASRLCWDPSYEQYF. The chain combines TRBV2 with TRBJ2-7; D assignment may be TRBD1 or TRBD2 (5 bases each). The CDR3 covers 15 residues. Per the germline V gene, CDR1 is SNHLY and CDR2 is FYNNEI. V lost 8 bases to trimming and J lost 0 bases, with 17 bases between them. Looking up the rest from reference TRBV2 and TRBJ2-7 gives the full variable domain: EPEVTQTPSHQVTQMGQEVILRCVPISNHLYFYWYRQILGQKVEFLVSFYNNEISEKSEIFDDQFSVERPDGSNFTLKIRSTKLEDSAMYFCASRLCWDPSYEQYFGPGTRLTVT.

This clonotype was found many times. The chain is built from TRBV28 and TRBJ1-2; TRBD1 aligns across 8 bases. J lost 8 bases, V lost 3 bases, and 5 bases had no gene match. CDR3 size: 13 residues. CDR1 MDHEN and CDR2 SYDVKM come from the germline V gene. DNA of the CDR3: TGTGCCAGCAGTTTGGGCGACAGGGGAGGCTACACCTTC. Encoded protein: CASSLGDRGGYTF.

The CDR3 protein is CARRGGSGQTTFF. CDR3 nucleotide sequence: TGTGCCAGGCGGGGGGGATCAGGACAGACAACTTTCTTT. J is TRBJ1-1 and V is TRBV30; TRBD1 might be the D (6 bases). The CDR3 spans 13 residues. Trimming shortened V by 8 bases and J by 12 bases, and 25 bases separated the two germline ends. From germline, CDR1 is GTSNPN and CDR2 SVGIG (reference sequence).

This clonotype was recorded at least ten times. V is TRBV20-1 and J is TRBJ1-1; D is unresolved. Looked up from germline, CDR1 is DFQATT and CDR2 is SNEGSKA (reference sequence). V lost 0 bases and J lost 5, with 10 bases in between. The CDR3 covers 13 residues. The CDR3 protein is CSARDSRFTEAFF. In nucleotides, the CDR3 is TGCAGTGCTAGAGATTCCAGATTTACTGAAGCTTTCTTT.

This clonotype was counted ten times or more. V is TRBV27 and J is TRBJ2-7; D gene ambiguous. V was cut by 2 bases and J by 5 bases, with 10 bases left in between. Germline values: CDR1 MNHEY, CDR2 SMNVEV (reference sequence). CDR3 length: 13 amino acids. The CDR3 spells CASSLGQRNEQYF. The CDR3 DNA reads TGTGCCAGCAGTTTAGGTCAGAGGAACGAGCAGTACTTC.

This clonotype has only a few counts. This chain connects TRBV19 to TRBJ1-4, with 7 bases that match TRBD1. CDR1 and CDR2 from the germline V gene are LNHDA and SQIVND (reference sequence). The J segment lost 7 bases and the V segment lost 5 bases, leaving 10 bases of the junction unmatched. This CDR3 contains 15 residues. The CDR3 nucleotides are TGTGCCAGTAGTCCCGACAGGGATCCGAGTGAAAAACTGTTTTTT. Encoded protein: CASSPDRDPSEKLFF.

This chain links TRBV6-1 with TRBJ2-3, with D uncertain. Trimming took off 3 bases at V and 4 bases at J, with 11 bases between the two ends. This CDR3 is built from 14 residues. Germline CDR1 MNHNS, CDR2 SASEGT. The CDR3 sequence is CASSEEGYADTQYF. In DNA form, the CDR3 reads TGTGCCAGCAGTGAGGAAGGGTATGCAGATACGCAGTATTTT.

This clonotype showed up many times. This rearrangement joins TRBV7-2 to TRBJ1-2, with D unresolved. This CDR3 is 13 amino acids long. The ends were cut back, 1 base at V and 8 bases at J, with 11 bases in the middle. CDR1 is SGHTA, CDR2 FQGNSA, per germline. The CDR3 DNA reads TGTGCCAGCAGCTTAGAAGTGGGGAGGGGCTACACCTTC. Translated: CASSLEVGRGYTF.

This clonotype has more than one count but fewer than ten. Here the CDR3 reads CASSQTSGLIYNEQFF. CDR3 in DNA: TGCGCCAGCAGCCAGACTAGCGGGTTAATATACAATGAGCAGTTCTTC. V is TRBV5-1 and J is TRBJ2-1; 10 positions agree with TRBD2. The junction had 8 bases not matched to a gene; V was cut back by 4 bases and J by 4 bases. The germline gives CDR1 SGHRS, CDR2 YFSETQ. CDR3 length: 16 amino acids.

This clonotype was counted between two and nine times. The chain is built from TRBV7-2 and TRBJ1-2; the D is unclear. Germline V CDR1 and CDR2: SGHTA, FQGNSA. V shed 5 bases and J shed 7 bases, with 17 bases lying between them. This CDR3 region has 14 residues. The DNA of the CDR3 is TGTGCCAGCAGCCCGGGCACCTCAGTGGCTGGCTACACCTTC. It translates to CASSPGTSVAGYTF.

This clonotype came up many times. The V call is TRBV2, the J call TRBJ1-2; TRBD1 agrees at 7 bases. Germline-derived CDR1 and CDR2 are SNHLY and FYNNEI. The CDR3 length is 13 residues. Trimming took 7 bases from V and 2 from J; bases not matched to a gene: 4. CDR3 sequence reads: CASTEGANYGYTF. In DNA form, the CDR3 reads TGTGCCAGCACGGAGGGGGCCAACTATGGCTACACCTTC.